Presented here are 16 T cell receptor beta chains from one specimen sequenced in a study of T-cell reconstitution after alpha-beta-depleted transplantation in children. Unique molecular identifiers were incorporated into the prepared TCRbeta library. From the PCR reads, TCRdb called clonotypes with MiXCR, one entry per CDR3 protein. The sample consists of about 460,000 distinct CDR3 sequences, 12% of them appearing once. Material: PBMCs from the stem cell graft donor, obtained from the stem cell graft. The receptor source for this set is a human donor who donated a stem cell graft to a child with combined immunodeficiency.

The CDR3 is CASSLGIRTEAFF. The DNA for the CDR3 is TGTGCCAGCAGTCTAGGGATACGGACTGAAGCTTTCTTT. The V gene is TRBV12-3 or TRBV12-4, the J gene TRBJ1-1, with D unresolved. This CDR3 is 13 amino acids long. V lost 5 bases and J 5 bases, leaving 12 bases between the germline ends.

V usage is TRBV12-3 or TRBV12-4 and J usage is TRBJ2-1; the match to TRBD2 covers 12 bases. CDR3 length: 18 amino acids. V lost 6 bases and J lost 0; bases outside the gene matches: 9. The CDR3: CASSTLAGGLSSYNEQFF. The CDR3 nucleotides are TGTGCCAGCAGCACTCTAGCGGGAGGGCTCTCCTCCTACAATGAGCAGTTCTTC.

This clonotype was seen a few times. The rearrangement uses TRBV20-1 and TRBJ2-7, with TRBD2 matching 16 bases. Unmatched junction bases numbered 4, after V lost 6 bases and J lost 2 bases. The CDR3 is 15 residues long. Germline V lookup: CDR1 DFQATT, CDR2 SNEGSKA (reference sequence). The CDR3 region is CSATGTSGRAYEQYF. CDR3 DNA sequence: TGCAGTGCAACCGGGACTAGCGGGAGGGCCTACGAGCAGTACTTC.

This clonotype has a single count. The genes are TRBV2 and TRBJ2-7; D remains unclear. The CDR3 length is 12 residues. Trimming took off 0 bases at V and 7 bases at J, with 7 bases between the two ends. The V gene's germline CDR1 is SNHLY and CDR2 FYNNEI. CDR3 residues: CASSEALPEQYF. In nucleotides, the CDR3 is TGTGCCAGCAGTGAAGCGCTCCCTGAGCAGTACTTC. Based on the CDR3 plus reference TRBV2 and TRBJ2-7, the full variable domain is EPEVTQTPSHQVTQMGQEVILRCVPISNHLYFYWYRQILGQKVEFLVSFYNNEISEKSEIFDDQFSVERPDGSNFTLKIRSTKLEDSAMYFCASSEALPEQYFGPGTRLTVT.

The gene calls are TRBV12-5 and TRBJ2-3, with 14 bases matching TRBD2. CDR3 length equals 15 residues. Trimming at V came to 7 bases and at J to 5 bases, leaving 5 bases not matched to a gene. The germline gives CDR1 LGHNT, CDR2 FRNRAP. The CDR3 here is CASDNGLAGGDTQYF. CDR3 coding DNA: TGTGCTAGTGATAACGGACTAGCGGGAGGAGATACGCAGTATTTT.

This chain joins TRBV7-2 and TRBJ2-7; 7 bases map to TRBD2. There are 16 residues in the CDR3. The germline V gene encodes CDR1 SGHTA and CDR2 FQGNSA. Losses at the gene ends were 1 base for V and 2 bases for J; bases not matched to a gene: 8. The CDR3 DNA follows: TGTGCCAGCAGCTTAGAGGGCGGGGGTTCCCCCTACGAGCAGTACTTC. It is translated as CASSLEGGGSPYEQYF.

This clonotype was detected ten times or more. The rearrangement joins TRBV7-9 to TRBJ2-5; D gene uncertain. From germline, CDR1 is SEHNR and CDR2 FQNEAQ (reference sequence). V was trimmed by 3 bases and J by 2 bases, leaving 16 bases between them. The CDR3 length is 16 residues. This chain's CDR3 is CASSFTSIGRQETQYF. The CDR3 DNA sequence: TGTGCCAGCAGCTTTACCAGCATAGGGCGACAAGAGACCCAGTACTTC.

The table lists this clonotype with a few counts. The genes are TRBV7-3 and TRBJ2-1, with TRBD2 identical over 7 bases. CDR1 and CDR2 (germline): SGHTA, FQGTGA. V trimming: 2 bases; J trimming: 5 bases; junction bases outside the gene matches: 6. The CDR3 contains 15 residues. CDR3 DNA: TGTGCCAGCAGCTTAGGGCTAGCGGAGAACAATGAGCAGTTCTTC. It yields the protein CASSLGLAENNEQFF. Full variable domain (rest looked up from reference TRBV7-3 and TRBJ2-1): GAGVSQTPSNKVTEKGKYVELRCDPISGHTALYWYRQSLGQGPEFLIYFQGTGAADDSGLPNDRFFAVRPEGSVSTLKIQRTERGDSAVYLCASSLGLAENNEQFFGPGTRLTVL.

This clonotype was seen only a few times. V gene TRBV7-9 combines with J gene TRBJ2-3; 9 nucleotides line up with TRBD2. Germline CDR1 reads SEHNR; CDR2 reads FQNEAQ (reference sequence). The trim removed 6 bases at V and 11 bases at J, leaving 3 bases unmatched. This CDR3 is 11 amino acids long. CDR3 in amino acids: CASRPLAGQYF. The DNA of the CDR3 is TGTGCCAGCAGGCCACTAGCGGGGCAGTATTTT.

In its sample, this clonotype was seen once. The chain employs TRBV18 and TRBJ2-1, with D perhaps assigned TRBD1 or TRBD2 (5 bases each). Germline CDR1 reads KGHSH; CDR2 reads LQKENI. The length of the CDR3 is 17 residues. The V end was cut by 3 bases, the J end by 0 bases, with 15 bases between. CDR3 DNA: TGTGCCAGCTCACCCCCAGGGTTTGAGGGCTCCTACAATGAGCAGTTCTTC. Its protein product is CASSPPGFEGSYNEQFF.

The CDR3 DNA sequence: TGCAGTGCCCCGCTGGACAGGGACGCAGATACGCAGTATTTT. As protein: CSAPLDRDADTQYF. J is TRBJ2-3 and V is TRBV20-1; 8 nucleotides match TRBD1. Trimming cost V 6 bases and J 4 bases; bases outside gene matches: 9. This CDR3 contains 14 residues. CDR1 is DFQATT and CDR2 is SNEGSKA in the germline V gene (reference sequence).

This clonotype was detected a few times. The rearrangement uses TRBV2 and TRBJ2-7, with D perhaps TRBD2 (6 bases). The CDR3 totals 15 residues. Deletions cut 3 bases from V and 0 bases from J, with 12 bases between. Germline lookup yields CDR1 SNHLY and CDR2 FYNNEI. CDR3 sequence (DNA): TGTGCCAGCAGTGACGGGGGAGACGGCTCCTACGAGCAGTACTTC. It yields the protein CASSDGGDGSYEQYF.

In this sample, this clonotype turned up many times. This chain uses TRBV10-3 with TRBJ2-5; weak D call: TRBD2 (6 bases). V gave up 8 bases and J gave up 1 base, with 11 bases separating them. Germline-derived CDR1 and CDR2 are ENHRY and SYGVKD. The CDR3 has 13 amino acids. CDR3 protein: CAIAGTSQETQYF. CDR3 DNA: TGTGCCATCGCGGGAACATCCCAAGAGACCCAGTACTTC.

This clonotype was observed a handful of times. This chain joins TRBV20-1 and TRBJ2-2; 7 bases are a match to TRBD2. This CDR3 has 14 residues. Germline loops: CDR1 DFQATT, CDR2 SNEGSKA (reference sequence). V gave up 3 bases and J gave up 6 bases; unmatched junction bases: 7. The CDR3 sequence: CSASKAGRPGELFF. CDR3 coding DNA: TGCAGTGCTAGTAAAGCGGGACGTCCCGGGGAGCTGTTTTTT.

The rearrangement links TRBV30 to TRBJ2-7; TRBD1 might be the D (5 bases). V lost 4 bases to trimming and J lost 4 bases, with 14 bases between them. CDR3 length: 13 residues. Germline lookup yields CDR1 GTSNPN and CDR2 SVGIG (reference sequence). For the CDR3, the DNA is TGTGCCTGGACCAAGGGGCCCTCGTACGAGCAGTACTTC. Translated, it gives CAWTKGPSYEQYF.

CDR3 sequence: CASSQTGGNLEALHF. In nucleotides, the CDR3 is TGTGCCAGCAGCCAGACAGGGGGGAACCTAGAGGCCCTCCACTTT. The rearrangement uses TRBV3-1 and TRBJ1-6; TRBD1 agrees at 9 bases. J was trimmed by 14 bases and V by 3 bases; bases with no gene match: 11. The V gene's germline CDR1 is LGHDT and CDR2 YNNKEL (reference sequence). The CDR3 consists of 15 residues. Filled out from reference TRBV3-1 and TRBJ1-6, the complete variable domain reads DTAVSQTPKYLVTQMGNDKSIKCEQNLGHDTMYWYKQDSKKFLKIMFSYNNKELIINETVPNRFSPKSPDKAHLNLHINSLELGDSAVYFCASSQTGGNLEALHFGNGTRLTVT.